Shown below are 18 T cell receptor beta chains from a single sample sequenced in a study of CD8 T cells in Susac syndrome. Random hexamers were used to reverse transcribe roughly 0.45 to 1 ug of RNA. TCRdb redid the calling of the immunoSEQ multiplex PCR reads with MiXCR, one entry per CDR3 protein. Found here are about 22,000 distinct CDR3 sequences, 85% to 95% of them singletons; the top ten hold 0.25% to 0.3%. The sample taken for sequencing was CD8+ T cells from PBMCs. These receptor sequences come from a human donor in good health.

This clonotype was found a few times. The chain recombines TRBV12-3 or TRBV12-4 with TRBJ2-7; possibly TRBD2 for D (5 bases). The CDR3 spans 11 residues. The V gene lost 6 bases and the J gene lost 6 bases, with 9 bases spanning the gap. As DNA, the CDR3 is TGTGCCAGCAGCCCGAGCGGCGAGCAGTACTTC. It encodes CASSPSGEQYF.

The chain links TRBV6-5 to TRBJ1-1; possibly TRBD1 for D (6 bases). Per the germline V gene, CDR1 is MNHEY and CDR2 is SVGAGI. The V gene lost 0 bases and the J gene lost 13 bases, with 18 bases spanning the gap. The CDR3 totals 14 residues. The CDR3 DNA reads TGTGCCAGCAGTTACTCTCCCAGGGGCCCCACCTTTTTCTTT. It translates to CASSYSPRGPTFFF.

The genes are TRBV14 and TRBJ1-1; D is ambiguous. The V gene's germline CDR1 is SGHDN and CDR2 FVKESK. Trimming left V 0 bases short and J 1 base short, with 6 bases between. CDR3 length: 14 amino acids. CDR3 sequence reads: CASSQDFWNTEAFF. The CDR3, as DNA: TGTGCCAGCAGCCAAGATTTCTGGAACACTGAAGCTTTCTTT.

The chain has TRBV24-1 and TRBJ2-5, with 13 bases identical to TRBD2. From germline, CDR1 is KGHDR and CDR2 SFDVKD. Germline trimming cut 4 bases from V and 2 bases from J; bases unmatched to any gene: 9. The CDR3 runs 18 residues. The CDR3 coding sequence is TGTGCCACCAGTGAATACCAACCGGGACTAGCGGGGCAAGAGACCCAGTACTTC. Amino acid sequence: CATSEYQPGLAGQETQYF.

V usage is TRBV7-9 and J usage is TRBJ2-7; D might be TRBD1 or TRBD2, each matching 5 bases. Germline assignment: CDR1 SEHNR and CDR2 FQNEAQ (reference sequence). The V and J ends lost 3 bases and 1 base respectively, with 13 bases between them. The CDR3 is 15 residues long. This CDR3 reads CASSFMRGRSYEQYF. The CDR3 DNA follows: TGTGCCAGCAGCTTTATGAGGGGAAGGTCCTACGAGCAGTACTTC.

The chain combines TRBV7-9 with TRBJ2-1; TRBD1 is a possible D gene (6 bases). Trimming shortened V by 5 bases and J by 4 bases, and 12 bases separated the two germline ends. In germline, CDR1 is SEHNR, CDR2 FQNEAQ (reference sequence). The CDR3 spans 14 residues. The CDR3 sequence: CASSEFGQYNEQFF. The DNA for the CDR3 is TGTGCCAGCAGCGAGTTCGGACAGTACAATGAGCAGTTCTTC.

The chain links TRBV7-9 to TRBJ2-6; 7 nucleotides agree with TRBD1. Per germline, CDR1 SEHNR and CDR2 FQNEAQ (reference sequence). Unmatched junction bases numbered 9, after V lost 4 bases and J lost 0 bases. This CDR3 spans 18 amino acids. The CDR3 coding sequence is TGTGCCAGCAGCTGGACCGGGACAGAACGCTCTGGGGCCAACGTCCTGACTTTC. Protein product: CASSWTGTERSGANVLTF.

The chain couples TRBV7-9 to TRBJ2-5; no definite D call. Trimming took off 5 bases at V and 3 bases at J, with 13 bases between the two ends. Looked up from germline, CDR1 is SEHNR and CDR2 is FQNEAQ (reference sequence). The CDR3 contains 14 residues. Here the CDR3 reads CASSPPLLEETQYF. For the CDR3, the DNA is TGTGCCAGCAGCCCTCCACTTTTGGAAGAGACCCAGTACTTC.

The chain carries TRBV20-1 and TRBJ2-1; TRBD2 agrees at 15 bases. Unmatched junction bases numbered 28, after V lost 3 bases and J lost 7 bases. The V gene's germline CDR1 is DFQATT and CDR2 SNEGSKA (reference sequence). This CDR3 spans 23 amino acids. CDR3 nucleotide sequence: TGCAGTGCTAGTATTCCCCCCGGGGACCCGCTCCGGACTAGCGGGGGGGCCGTGAATGAGCAGTTCTTC. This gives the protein CSASIPPGDPLRTSGGAVNEQFF.

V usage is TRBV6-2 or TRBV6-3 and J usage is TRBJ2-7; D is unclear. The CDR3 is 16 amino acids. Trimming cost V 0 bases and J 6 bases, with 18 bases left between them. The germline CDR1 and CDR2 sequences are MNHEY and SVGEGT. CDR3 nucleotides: TGTGCCAGCAGTTACTCGGTCGGCAGCCCCTGGGGCGAGCAGTACTTC. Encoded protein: CASSYSVGSPWGEQYF.

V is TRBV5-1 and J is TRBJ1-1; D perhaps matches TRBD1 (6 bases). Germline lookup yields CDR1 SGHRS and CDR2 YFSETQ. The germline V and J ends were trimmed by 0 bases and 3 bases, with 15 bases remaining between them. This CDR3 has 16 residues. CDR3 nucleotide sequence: TGCGCCAGCAGCTTGGGTTTCGGGGGGCTGGACACTGAAGCTTTCTTT. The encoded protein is CASSLGFGGLDTEAFF. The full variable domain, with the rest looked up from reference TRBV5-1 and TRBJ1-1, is KAGVTQTPRYLIKTRGQQVTLSCSPISGHRSVSWYQQTPGQGLQFLFEYFSETQRNKGNFPGRFSGRQFSNSRSEMNVSTLELGDSALYLCASSLGFGGLDTEAFFGQGTRLTVV.

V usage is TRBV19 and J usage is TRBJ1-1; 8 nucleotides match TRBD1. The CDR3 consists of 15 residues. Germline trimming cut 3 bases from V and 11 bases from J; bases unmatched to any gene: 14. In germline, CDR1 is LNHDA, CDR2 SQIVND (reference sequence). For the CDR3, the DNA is TGTGCCAGTAGTATTTCGCCGGACAGGGAATTTCGGGCTTTCTTT. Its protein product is CASSISPDREFRAFF. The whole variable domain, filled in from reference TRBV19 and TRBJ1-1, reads DGGITQSPKYLFRKEGQNVTLSCEQNLNHDAMYWYRQDPGQGLRLIYYSQIVNDFQKGDIAEGYSVSREKKESFPLTVTSAQKNPTAFYLCASSISPDREFRAFFGQGTRLTVV.

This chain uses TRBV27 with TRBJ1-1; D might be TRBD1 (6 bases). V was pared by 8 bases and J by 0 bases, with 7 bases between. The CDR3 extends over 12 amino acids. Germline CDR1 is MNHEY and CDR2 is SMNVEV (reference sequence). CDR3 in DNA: TGTGCCAGCCAGGGGTTGAACACTGAAGCTTTCTTT. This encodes CASQGLNTEAFF.

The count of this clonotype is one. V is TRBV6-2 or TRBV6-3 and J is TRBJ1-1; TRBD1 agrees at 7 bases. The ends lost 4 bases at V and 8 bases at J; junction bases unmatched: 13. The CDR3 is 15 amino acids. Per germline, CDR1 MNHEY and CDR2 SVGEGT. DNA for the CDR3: TGTGCCAGCAGTTTCGGGACGGTTGAACAGGGGGAAGCTTTCTTT. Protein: CASSFGTVEQGEAFF.

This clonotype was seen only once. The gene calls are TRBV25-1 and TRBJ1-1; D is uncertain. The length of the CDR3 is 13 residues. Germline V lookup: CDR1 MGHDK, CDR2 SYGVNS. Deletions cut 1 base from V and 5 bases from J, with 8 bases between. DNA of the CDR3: TGTGCCAGCAGTGAATTGGGTCAGACTGAAGCTTTCTTT. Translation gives CASSELGQTEAFF.

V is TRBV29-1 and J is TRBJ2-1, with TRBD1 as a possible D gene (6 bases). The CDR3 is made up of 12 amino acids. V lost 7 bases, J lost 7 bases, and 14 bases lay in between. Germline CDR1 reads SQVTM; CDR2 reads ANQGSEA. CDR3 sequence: CSAQGNGNEQFF. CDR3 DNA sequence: TGCAGCGCTCAGGGGAATGGGAATGAGCAGTTCTTC.

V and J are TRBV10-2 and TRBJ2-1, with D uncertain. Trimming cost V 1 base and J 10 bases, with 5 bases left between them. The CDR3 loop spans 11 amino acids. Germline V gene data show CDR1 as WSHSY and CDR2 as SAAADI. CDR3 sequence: CASSELQEQFF. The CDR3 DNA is TGCGCCAGCAGTGAGTTGCAAGAGCAGTTCTTC.

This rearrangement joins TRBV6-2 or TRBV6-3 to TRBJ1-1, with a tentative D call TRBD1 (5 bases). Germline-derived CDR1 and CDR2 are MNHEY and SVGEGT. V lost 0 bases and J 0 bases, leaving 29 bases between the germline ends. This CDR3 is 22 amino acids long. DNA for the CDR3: TGTGCCAGCAGTTACTCGAGTTCCGACAGAGGGGAGAAAAGTCCGGTGAACACTGAAGCTTTCTTT. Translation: CASSYSSSDRGEKSPVNTEAFF.